These 30 T cell receptor gamma chains originate from one sample sequenced in a study of gammadelta T cells in human blood (dated by TCRdb to 2018 to 2020). Libraries were constructed by RT-PCR. TCRdb lists the instrument as Illumina MiSeq. TCRdb called clones afresh from the public reads with CATT; identical DNA rows were later merged. The sample table records about 900 gamma-chain clones; approximately 10% of these occur just once. The leading ten clones occupy around 9% of the sample. The specimen was non-Vgamma9Vdelta2 gamma-delta T cells from infant blood. The receptors were sampled from a human donor.

Concerning this clone itself: A read error likely explains why the TCRdb protein, taken from a much larger clone, differs from this DNA's translation at residue 9; the protein shown is translated from the DNA. The V gene is given as TRGV4, and no J gene call is available. The CDR3 loop spans 11 amino acids. The germline V gene has CDR1 EGSTGY and CDR2 YDSYTSSV. CDR3 loop: CATWLYYKNLF. The CDR3 nucleotides are TGTGCCACCTGGTTATATTATAAGAACCTCTTT.

As concerns this clone: A much larger clone differs by one base, so this may be a read error. This sequence joins TRGV4 and TRGJ1 or TRGJ2. The J gene, missing from TCRdb, was assigned here through DNA to germline matching. The CDR3 loop spans 10 amino acids. After removal of 0 bases from V and 11 bases from J, the junction contained 1 base not matched to a gene. Germline loops: CDR1 EGSTGY, CDR2 YDSYTSSV. The DNA for the CDR3 is TGTGCCACCTGGGATGGGGAGAAACTCTTT. Its protein is CATWDGEKLF.

This clone came up a few times. Given a much more abundant clone one base away, this may be a read error. Other DNA sequences within the sample encode an identical CDR3. The V and J genes are TRGV4 and TRGJ1 or TRGJ2. V shed 4 bases and J 7 bases; nucleotides not matched to a gene: 10. The CDR3 loop spans 13 amino acids. Per the germline V gene, CDR1 is EGSTGY and CDR2 is YDSYTSSV. CDR3 region: CATWDGLGYKKLF. In nucleotides, the CDR3 is TGTGCCACCTGGGACGGCCTGGGGTATAAGAAACTCTTT.

By frequency in the sample, this clone is large. Additional DNA sequences in this sample encode the identical CDR3. The rearrangement joins TRGV10 to TRGJP1. TRGV10 carries the ORF label, with uncertain function. The length of the CDR3 is 14 residues. V was clipped by 8 bases and J by 4 bases; unmatched bases: 8. For the CDR3, the DNA is TGTGCTGCGTGGGATGGGGTCACTGGTTGGTTCAAGATATTT. This translates into CAAWDGVTGWFKIF.

Judged by abundance, this clone is large. The chain combines TRGV8 with TRGJ1 or TRGJ2. The CDR3 has 11 amino acids. The J segment lost 5 bases and the V segment lost 4 bases, leaving 2 bases of the junction unmatched. Germline loops: CDR1 VENAVY, CDR2 YDSYNSRV. Here the CDR3 DNA reads TGTGCCACCTGGGAAAATTATAAGAAACTCTTT. This encodes CATWENYKKLF.

About this clone: A much larger clone lies a single base off, so this may be a read error. The V gene is TRGV4, the J gene TRGJ1 or TRGJ2. TCRdb supplies no J gene; here it was assigned by aligning the nucleotide sequence to germline. Per the germline V gene, CDR1 is EGSTGY and CDR2 is YDSYTSSV. The CDR3 is 12 residues long. CDR3 sequence: CAAWESYYKKLF. In DNA form, the CDR3 reads TGTGCCGCCTGGGAATCTTATTATAAGAAACTCTTT.

By sample fraction, this clone is medium-sized. This may come from a read error, since a much larger clone is one base off. The sample carries other DNA sequences with the same CDR3. This chain links TRGV9 with TRGJ1 or TRGJ2. J gave up 11 bases and V 4 bases, and 8 bases lay outside the gene matches. This CDR3 contains 11 residues. Germline assignment: CDR1 GITISATS and CDR2 ISYDGTV (reference sequence). The CDR3 bases are TGTGCCTTGTGGGAAGCATGGGAGAAACTCTTT. Protein sequence: CALWEAWEKLF.

Comments on this clone: Just one base apart from a much larger clone, this may be a read error. The rearrangement links TRGV2 to TRGJ1 or TRGJ2. The J gene, missing from TCRdb, was assigned here through DNA to germline matching. This CDR3 contains 14 residues. Per germline, CDR1 EGSNGY and CDR2 YDSYNSKV. The CDR3 DNA reads TGTGCCGCCTGGGACGGGCAAGGATATTATAAGAAACTCTTT. It translates to CAAWDGQGYYKKLF.

This clone has a handful of counts. A read error may explain this, as a much larger clone is one base away. The same CDR3 is also encoded by other DNA sequences in this sample. The J gene is TRGJ1 or TRGJ2, the V gene TRGV4. The CDR3 is 16 amino acids. Germline CDR1 and CDR2: EGSTGY and YDSYTSSV. The CDR3 region is CATWDGPTLNYYKKLF. Here the CDR3 DNA reads TGTGCCACCTGGGATGGGCCTACCTTGAATTATTATAAGAAACTCTTC.

Within the sample, this clone is large (0.1 to 1%). The chain has TRGV3 and TRGJ1 or TRGJ2. The CDR3 is made up of 11 amino acids. After removal of 6 bases from V and 10 bases from J, the junction contained 9 bases not matched to a gene. CDR1 and CDR2 from the germline V gene are VTNTFY and YDVSTARD (reference sequence). The CDR3 DNA reads TGTGCCACCTGGAAGGGCTTGAAGAAACTCTTT. Protein product: CATWKGLKKLF.

Concerning this clone itself: TCRdb's protein, taken from a much larger clone, differs from this DNA's translation at residue 4, likely owing to a read error; the protein displayed comes from the DNA. The V and J genes are TRGV9 and TRGJ1 or TRGJ2. TCRdb gives no J gene; it was assigned here by matching the DNA to germline. This CDR3 has 11 residues. Germline CDR1 is GITISATS and CDR2 is ISYDGTV (reference sequence). CDR3 sequence: CALREAWEKLF. The CDR3 nucleotides read TGTGCCTTGCGGGAGGCATGGGAGAAACTCTTT.

The rearrangement links TRGV4 to TRGJ1 or TRGJ2. Here the J gene came from matching the DNA to germline, since TCRdb omits it. The CDR3 loop spans 15 amino acids. V lost 1 base, J lost 2 bases, and 8 bases stayed unmatched. Germline V gene data show CDR1 as EGSTGY and CDR2 as YDSYTSSV. The CDR3 bases are TGTGCCACCTGGGATGGACCCGACGATTATTATAAGAAACTCTTT. Translating it yields CATWDGPDDYYKKLF.

Remarks on this clone: A much more abundant neighbour one base away suggests this may be a read error. The rearrangement uses TRGV4 and TRGJ1 or TRGJ2. CDR1 and CDR2 (germline): EGSTGY, YDSYTSSV. The length of the CDR3 is 12 residues. CDR3: CAPWDEGYKKLF. The DNA of the CDR3 is TGTGCCCCCTGGGATGAGGGGTATAAGAAACTCTTT.

By its share, this clone is medium-sized. The rearrangement joins TRGV2 to TRGJ1 or TRGJ2. Trimming at V came to 2 bases and at J to 2 bases, leaving 0 bases not matched to a gene. This CDR3 is built from 12 residues. Germline V lookup: CDR1 EGSNGY, CDR2 YDSYNSKV. The CDR3 protein is CATWDDYYKKLF. Here the CDR3 DNA reads TGTGCCACCTGGGACGATTATTATAAGAAACTCTTT.

The chain carries TRGV3 and TRGJ1 or TRGJ2. Trimming at V came to 0 bases and at J to 7 bases, leaving 6 bases not matched to a gene. There are 13 residues in the CDR3. Germline lookup yields CDR1 VTNTFY and CDR2 YDVSTARD (reference sequence). The CDR3 nucleotides are TGTGCCACCTGGGACAGGCTGGGGTATAAGAAACTCTTT. Protein product: CATWDRLGYKKLF.

V and J are TRGV2 and TRGJP2. CDR1 EGSNGY and CDR2 YDSYNSKV come from the germline V gene. J gave up 0 bases and V 0 bases, and 10 bases lay outside the gene matches. There are 18 residues in the CDR3. CDR3 DNA: TGTGCCACCTGGGACGGGCCTGGGTTATATAGTAGTGATTGGATCAAGACGTTT. This sequence encodes CATWDGPGLYSSDWIKTF.

In its sample, this clone ranks as medium-sized. The genes are TRGV4 and TRGJ1 or TRGJ2. The V gene's germline CDR1 is EGSTGY and CDR2 YDSYTSSV. The V segment lost 5 bases and the J segment 7 bases; nucleotides outside the gene matches: 11. The CDR3 loop spans 13 amino acids. The CDR3 protein is CATWARPPYKKLF. The DNA for the CDR3 is TGTGCCACCTGGGCCCGCCCCCCGTATAAGAAACTCTTT.

Judged by abundance, this clone is large (0.1 to 1%). V gene TRGV8 combines with J gene TRGJ1 or TRGJ2. The CDR3 is 15 residues long. Germline CDR1 is VENAVY and CDR2 is YDSYNSRV. V lost 3 bases and J lost 3; bases outside the gene matches: 11. In DNA, the CDR3 is TGTGCCACCTGGGATTTCCGATCTTTTTATTATAAGAAACTCTTT. It codes for CATWDFRSFYYKKLF.

By sample fraction, this clone is medium-sized (0.01 to 0.1%). This chain uses TRGV2 with TRGJ1 or TRGJ2. This CDR3 has 14 amino acids. Germline V gene data show CDR1 as EGSNGY and CDR2 as YDSYNSKV. V trimming: 0 bases; J trimming: 3 bases; junction bases outside the gene matches: 5. The DNA for the CDR3 is TGTGCCACCTGGGACGGGCCCTTTTATTATAAGAAACTCTTT. This gives the protein CATWDGPFYYKKLF.

This clone was counted only a few times. The rearrangement joins TRGV4 to TRGJP2. Trimming removed 1 base from V and 3 bases from J; junction bases left unmatched: 2. Germline CDR1 and CDR2: EGSTGY and YDSYTSSV. The CDR3 is 14 residues long. CDR3 residues: CATWDGRSDWIKTF. The DNA of the CDR3 is TGTGCCACCTGGGATGGCCGTAGTGATTGGATCAAGACGTTT.

This clone counts as medium-sized (0.01 to 0.1%). J is TRGJP2 and V is TRGV4. Germline-derived CDR1 and CDR2 are EGSTGY and YDSYTSSV. V dropped 3 bases and J dropped 3; count of bases not matched to a gene: 10. The CDR3 has 16 residues. Written as DNA, the CDR3 is TGTGCCACCTGGGATCGGAGGCGGGGTAGTGATTGGATCAAGACGTTT. Translation: CATWDRRRGSDWIKTF.

This clone was detected only a few times. Since a much larger clone is just one base distant, this may be a read error. The chain is built from TRGV2 and TRGJ1 or TRGJ2. Per germline, CDR1 EGSNGY and CDR2 YDSYNSKV. The CDR3 totals 13 residues. In DNA form, the CDR3 reads TGTGCCACCTGGGACGGGCTCGGTTATAAGAATCTCTTT. Protein product: CATWDGLGYKNLF.

By proportion, this clone is large (0.1 to 1%). The J gene is TRGJ1 or TRGJ2, the V gene TRGV9. CDR1 and CDR2 (germline): GITISATS, ISYDGTV (reference sequence). J gave up 2 bases and V 2 bases, and 0 bases lay outside the gene matches. The CDR3 totals 12 residues. CDR3 sequence reads: CALWEDYYKKLF. CDR3 coding DNA: TGTGCCTTGTGGGAGGATTATTATAAGAAACTCTTT.

In its sample, this clone is large. The V call is TRGV8, the J call TRGJ1 or TRGJ2. V trimming: 3 bases; J trimming: 11 bases; junction bases outside the gene matches: 10. Germline-derived CDR1 and CDR2 are VENAVY and YDSYNSRV. The CDR3 runs to 12 residues. The CDR3 nucleotides read TGTGCCACCTGGGATGTTATTGGGGAGAAACTCTTT. Its translation: CATWDVIGEKLF.

By proportion, this clone is medium-sized (0.01 to 0.1%). The rearrangement joins TRGV4 to TRGJP2. Trimming at V came to 3 bases and at J to 3 bases, leaving 7 bases not matched to a gene. CDR1 is EGSTGY, CDR2 YDSYTSSV, per germline. This CDR3 has 15 residues. CDR3 sequence: CATWDRSGSDWIKTF. In nucleotides, the CDR3 is TGTGCCACCTGGGATCGATCTGGTAGTGATTGGATCAAGACGTTT.

This clone is labeled large (0.1 to 1%). The V call is TRGV5, the J call TRGJ1 or TRGJ2. The length of the CDR3 is 11 residues. The V gene's germline CDR1 is VINAFY and CDR2 YDVSNSKD. The J segment lost 8 bases and the V segment lost 3 bases, leaving 4 bases of the junction unmatched. The CDR3 coding sequence is TGTGCCACCTGGGACGTTGATAAGAAACTCTTT. This codes for CATWDVDKKLF.

This clone is medium-sized (0.01 to 0.1%) within its sample. Because the CDR3's place on the DNA is in doubt, the DNA is left out and the CDR3 is given as listed by TCRdb. The J gene is TRGJP2, the V gene TRGV11. TRGV11 is treated as an ORF (open reading frame) with a function not yet certain. The CDR3 contains 17 residues when both ends are counted. The chain's CDR3 is CTTVPAGLTSSDWIKTF.

The table lists this clone with a few counts. This rearrangement joins TRGV4 to TRGJ1 or TRGJ2. Germline V lookup: CDR1 EGSTGY, CDR2 YDSYTSSV. The V and J ends lost 1 base and 2 bases, in that order; junction bases with no gene match: 8. This CDR3 is built from 15 residues. CDR3 DNA sequence: TGTGCCACCTGGGATGGACCCAACGATTATTATAAGAAACTCTTT. It specifies CATWDGPNDYYKKLF.

This clone counts as large. The gene calls are TRGV4 and TRGJ1 or TRGJ2. V dropped 0 bases and J dropped 12; count of bases not matched to a gene: 5. Germline values: CDR1 EGSTGY, CDR2 YDSYTSSV. The CDR3 contains 11 residues. The CDR3 here is CATWDGLVKLF. In DNA form, the CDR3 reads TGTGCCACCTGGGATGGGCTTGTGAAACTCTTT.

Relative to its sample, this clone is large. The chain uses TRGV4 and TRGJP1. The V segment lost 2 bases and the J segment 12 bases; nucleotides outside the gene matches: 3. This CDR3 is 11 amino acids long. Germline values: CDR1 EGSTGY, CDR2 YDSYTSSV. The CDR3, as DNA: TGTGCCACCTGGGATGTAGGGTTCAAGATATTT. The encoded protein is CATWDVGFKIF.